The clone carrying this T cell receptor beta chain was recorded many times. What it recognizes is unknown. V shed 10 bases, J shed 4 bases, and the junction held 7 bases outside the gene matches. There are 13 residues in the CDR3. The record originates from a study of neurological immune-mediated disorders. Findings and caveats of the study: Grouping of repertoires by phylogeny put those of 18 of 34 multiple sclerosis patients into a single related-CDR3 cluster, a possible signature.

Synthesis of cDNA was performed by 5'RACE using 10-nucleotide random UMIs. Over 190 million TCR-beta sequences from 15-18 subjects came out of each sequencing run. TCRdb passed the 5' RACE reads through MiXCR, listing each CDR3 protein once. The sample holds 90,000 to 150,000 distinct CDR3 sequences, 3.2% seen once. V gene TRBV12-3 or TRBV12-4 combines with J gene TRBJ2-3; 8 nucleotides line up with TRBD1. Sequencing was performed on PBMCs. The TCR originated in a woman in her twenties or thirties with multiple sclerosis. The CDR3 region has the DNA TGTGCCACCGCTGCAGGGGGCGCAGATACGCAGTATTTT. It encodes CATAAGGADTQYF.